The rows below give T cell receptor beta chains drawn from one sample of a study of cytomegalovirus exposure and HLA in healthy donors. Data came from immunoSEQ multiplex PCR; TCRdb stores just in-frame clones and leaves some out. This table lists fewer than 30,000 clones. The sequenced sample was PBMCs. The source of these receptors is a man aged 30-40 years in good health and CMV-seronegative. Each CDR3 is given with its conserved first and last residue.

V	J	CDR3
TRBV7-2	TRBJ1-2	CASSPPDRYYGYTF
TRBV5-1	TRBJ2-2	CASSLYGRSGELFF
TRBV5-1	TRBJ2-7	CASSQGLAGTSMDEQYF
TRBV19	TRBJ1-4	CASVGGATNEKLFF
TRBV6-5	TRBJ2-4	CASSDRDIQYF
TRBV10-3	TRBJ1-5	CAISERGENQPQHF
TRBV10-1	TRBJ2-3	CASKSFPGSDTQYF
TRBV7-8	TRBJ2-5	CASSLRMTRRGAETQYF
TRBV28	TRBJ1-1	CASSLGSFNTEAFF
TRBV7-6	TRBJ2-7	CASSPGVHPYEQYF
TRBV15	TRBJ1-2	CATSTPKSGGHGYTF
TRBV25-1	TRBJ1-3	CASRYSSGNTIYF
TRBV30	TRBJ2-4	CAWSYEGVLAKNIQYF
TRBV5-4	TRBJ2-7	CASSSWTGGAYEQYF
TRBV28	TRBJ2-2	CASSLQGVETGELFF
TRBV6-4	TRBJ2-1	CASSDGTGNPSDEQFF
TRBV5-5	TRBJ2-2	CASSPPGQDYTGELFF
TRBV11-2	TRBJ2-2	CASSSRLARTGELFF
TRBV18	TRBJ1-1	CASSPGTENTEAFF
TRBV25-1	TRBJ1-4	CASSDPRTATNEKLFF
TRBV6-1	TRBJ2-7	CASSGQVYSYEQYF
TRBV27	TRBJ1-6	CASSISGQGGPLHF
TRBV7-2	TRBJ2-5	CASSRTGRWETQYF
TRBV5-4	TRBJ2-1	CASGRGLVDEQFF
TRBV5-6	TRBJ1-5	CASSLTQGVVSNQPQHF
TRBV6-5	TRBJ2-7	CASSYSQAPKVWEQYF
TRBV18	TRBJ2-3	CASSPFPAGVFTDTQYF
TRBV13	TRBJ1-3	CASSLGAGNTIYF
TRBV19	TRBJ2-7	CASSISPGREYEQYF
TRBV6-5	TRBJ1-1	CASSYAVMNTEAFF
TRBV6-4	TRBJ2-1	CASSYGQGGGNEQFF
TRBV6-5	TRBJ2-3	CASSYGLTSTDTQYF
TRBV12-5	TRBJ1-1	CASGTTGLGAFF
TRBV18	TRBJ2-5	CASSPPGLGGETQYF
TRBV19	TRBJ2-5	CASSISAPRGETQYF
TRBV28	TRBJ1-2	CASSSAGGRYGYTF
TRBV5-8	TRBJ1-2	CASSLGGLELYGYTF
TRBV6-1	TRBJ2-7	CASSEVWYRAFYEQYF
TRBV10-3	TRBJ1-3	CAIRQGQSSGNTIYF
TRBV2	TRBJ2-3	CASSAVVAEDTQYF
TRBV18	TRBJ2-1	CASSPGTSGDRDEQFF
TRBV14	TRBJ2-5	CASSHTSGRETQYF
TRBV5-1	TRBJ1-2	CASNQGGSYGYTF
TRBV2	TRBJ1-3	CASSPYRGTGNTIYF
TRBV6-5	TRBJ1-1	CASRRRQSSEAFF
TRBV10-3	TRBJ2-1	CAISEGLVGVFSYNEQFF
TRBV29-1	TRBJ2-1	CSVGGSSYNEQFF
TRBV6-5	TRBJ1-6	CASSYSGVPGNSPLHF
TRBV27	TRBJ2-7	CASSLGGAGDEQYF
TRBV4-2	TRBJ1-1	CASRSNLLANTEAFF
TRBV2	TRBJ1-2	CASSYDKYYGYTF
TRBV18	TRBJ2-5	CASSPRGAETQYF
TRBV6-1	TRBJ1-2	CASSALGGTSWQGYTF
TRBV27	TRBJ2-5	CASSLAGGHVRETQYF
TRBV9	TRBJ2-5	CASSVGSVQETQYF
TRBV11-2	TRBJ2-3	CASSPIGSGGADTQYF
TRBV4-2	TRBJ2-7	CASSQEHRGWDEQYF
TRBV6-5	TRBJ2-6	CASNYSGGAGANVLTF
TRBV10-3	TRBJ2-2	CAISDGQGRTGELFF
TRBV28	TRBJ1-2	CASSIAGTQVYGYTF